This entry concerns a single T cell receptor beta chain. This clonotype has just a few counts. This clone's antigen is unknown. Per-base quality was not reported, and no clone a single base away is much larger than it. This sample was taken from a study of response to subunit inactivated influenza vaccine (dated by TCRdb to the late 2010s). Notes on the research overall: Deep quantitative profiling of the T cell receptor repertoire was used in the study to follow responses to a trivalent subunit inactivated influenza vaccine. General findings and caveats noted by the study authors: The authors suggested that each seasonal influenza vaccination may recruit only a limited number of new T cells.

Library method: RT-PCR. This sample was sequenced with an Illumina HiSeq 2500. Using fastp at Q25 and MiXCR, TCRdb reprocessed the public reads and kept productive beta chains. Rows with a matching CDR3 protein are joined into one entry that keeps the most common DNA and genes. The sample records hundreds of thousands of distinct CDR3 sequences, approximately 11% of which are singletons. About 11% of the sample comes from the top ten. The CDR3 sequence holds 13 residues, the cysteine and phenylalanine included. The kept DNA is CDR3 alone, 39 bases in frame from the first base. V was cut back by 3 bases and J by 5 bases, leaving a gap of 11 bases between them. Another study also made use of these data, one on T cells expressing NK-cell markers. The second study, in turn, reports: The TCR beta cDNA libraries were made using 5'RACE template switching, a step that added both a universal primer site and unique molecular identifiers. TCR beta-chain repertoires were profiled in sorted CD3+CD56+NKG2C+, CD3+CD56+NKG2C- and CD3+CD56-NKG2C+ T-cell subsets from about 8 donors. Among the eight sequenced donors, only one was HCMV-seronegative, while the other seven were HCMV-seropositive. To restrict sorting to alphabetaTCR-expressing T cells, an anti-gammadeltaTCR antibody was added in several experiments. In roughly six donors, the dominant CD3+CD56+NKG2C+ clonotypes were among the top 10 CD8+ clonotypes and accounted for roughly 1.0-7.5% of CD8+ T cells. Those dominant clonotypes were again the most abundant among CD3+CD56-NKG2C+ cells in a few donors, at roughly 25-65%. Whether the expanded NKG2C-expressing T cell clones were specific for HCMV antigens remained unclear. Randomly selected healthy volunteers, three men and five women, were used as the eight sequenced donors. HCMV-specific IgG was detected in serum with a commercial ELISA kit to determine HCMV serostatus. Peripheral blood mononuclear cells were isolated from blood by Ficoll density gradient centrifugation. For several donors, bulk peripheral blood T-cell repertoires were additionally sequenced from unsorted PBMC. Priming for cDNA synthesis came from the TCR beta constant segment, and two successive PCR amplification steps followed. Sequencing of the libraries produced 2 x 150 bp reads on Illumina HiSeq 2000/2500, MiSeq or NextSeq. MIGEC was used to demultiplex reads and group reads by UMI, and MiTCR was used to assemble and quantify clonotypes. Only TCR cDNA sequences supported by at least two reads were kept to exclude erroneous sequences. Downstream repertoire analysis used the tcR package, and clonotypes were matched across fractions by CDR3 nucleotide sequence plus V segment. VDJmatch was used to annotate antigen specificity against VDJdb, with one amino acid substitution in CDR3 permitted.

The sequenced sample was PBMCs from blood, obtained on the day of vaccination. The chain is made from TRBV12-3 or TRBV12-4 and TRBJ2-7; a confident D gene designation cannot be given. The sequence was collected from a man between 45 and 60 years old who received an inactivated influenza vaccine. Donor details come from another sample of the same person, matched by shared clones. The DNA sequence reads TGTGCCAGCAGTTTGTTCCAGGAAGACGAGCAGTACTTC. This codes for CASSLFQEDEQYF.